The source of this TCR beta chain is a study of technical replicates of blood from several donors. The CDR3 is 14 amino acids. Trimming shortened V by 4 bases and J by 2 bases, and 10 bases separated the two germline ends. Germline CDR1 is SGHTA and CDR2 is FQGNSA. This table comes from immunoSEQ multiplex PCR, and its TCRdb copy is limited to in-frame clones, with some not included. The table has tens of thousands of clones, about 81% seen once. The sequence was obtained from a human donor in good health. Some clones in this sample may be carry-over from other donors' samples. Source material: PBMCs. The rearrangement links TRBV7-2 to TRBJ2-3; tentatively, D is TRBD1 (6 bases). The CDR3 bases are TGTGCCAGCAGCTCGGGACATACCACAGATACGCAGTATTTT. Translation gives CASSSGHTTDTQYF.